This TCR beta chain was captured by sequencing in a study of OX40 agonist ivuxolimab in advanced cancers. Broader study findings: Some of the lowest clonal expansion was seen in partial responders at 0.1-3.0 mg/kg. At doses 0.1 to 3.0 mg/kg, CD4+ and CD8+ clones expanded.

To note about this clone: The antigen is undetermined.

Systemic immunosuppression or autoimmune disease history was grounds to exclude patients. TCRdb's copy holds only in-frame clones and misses some; the assay was immunoSEQ multiplex PCR. The table shows more than 55,000 clones, with over 70% occurring only once. Trimming stripped 5 bases from V and 3 bases from J, with 17 bases between. Germline V CDR1 and CDR2: SGHTA, FQGNSA. The CDR3 consists of 15 residues. The sequence was collected from an adult with an advanced solid tumor such as melanoma, head and neck, liver or kidney cancer. This chain uses TRBV7-2 with TRBJ2-7; either TRBD1 or TRBD2 may fit D (5 bases each). This specimen was CD4+ or CD8+ T cells sorted from blood, taken in a trial of the OX40 agonist ivuxolimab. In DNA, the CDR3 is TGTGCCAGCAGCCGGACCCCGGGGCCGGACTACGAGCAGTACTTC. Translated: CASSRTPGPDYEQYF. The variable domain in full, completed from reference TRBV7-2 and TRBJ2-7, reads GAGVSQSPSNKVTEKGKDVELRCDPISGHTALYWYRQSLGQGLEFLIYFQGNSAPDKSGLPSDRFSAERTGGSVSTLTIQRTQQEDSAVYLCASSRTPGPDYEQYFGPGTRLTVT.